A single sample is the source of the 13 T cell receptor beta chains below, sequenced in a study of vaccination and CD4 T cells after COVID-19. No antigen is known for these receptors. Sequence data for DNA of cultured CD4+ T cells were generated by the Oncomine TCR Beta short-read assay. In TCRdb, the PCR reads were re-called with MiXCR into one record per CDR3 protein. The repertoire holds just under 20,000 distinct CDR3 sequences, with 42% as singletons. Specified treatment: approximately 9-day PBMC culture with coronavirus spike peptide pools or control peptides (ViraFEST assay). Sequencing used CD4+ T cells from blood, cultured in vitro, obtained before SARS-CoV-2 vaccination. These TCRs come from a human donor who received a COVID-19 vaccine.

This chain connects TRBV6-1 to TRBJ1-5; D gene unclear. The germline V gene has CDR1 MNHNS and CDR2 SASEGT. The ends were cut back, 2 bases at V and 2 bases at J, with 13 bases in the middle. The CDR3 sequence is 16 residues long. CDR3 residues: CASSEKPDAGNQPQHF. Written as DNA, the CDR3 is TGTGCCAGCAGTGAAAAGCCCGACGCGGGCAATCAGCCCCAGCATTTT.

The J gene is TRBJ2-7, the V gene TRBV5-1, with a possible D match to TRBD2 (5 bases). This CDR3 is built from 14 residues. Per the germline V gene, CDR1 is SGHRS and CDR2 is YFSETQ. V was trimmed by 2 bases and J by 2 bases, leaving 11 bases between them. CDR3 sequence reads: CASSFGLATYEQYF. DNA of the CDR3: TGCGCCAGCAGCTTCGGACTGGCGACCTACGAGCAGTACTTC.

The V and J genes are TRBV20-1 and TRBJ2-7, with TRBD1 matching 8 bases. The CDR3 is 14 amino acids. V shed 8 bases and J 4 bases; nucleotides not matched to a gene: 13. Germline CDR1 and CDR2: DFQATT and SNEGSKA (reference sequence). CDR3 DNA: TGCAGTTTTAGAGGACAGGGCCTCGATTACGAGCAGTACTTC. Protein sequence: CSFRGQGLDYEQYF.

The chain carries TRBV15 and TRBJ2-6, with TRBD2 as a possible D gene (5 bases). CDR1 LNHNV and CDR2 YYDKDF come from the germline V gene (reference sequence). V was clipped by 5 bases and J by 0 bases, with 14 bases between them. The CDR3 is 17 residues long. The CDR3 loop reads CATSGPGSTSGANVLTF. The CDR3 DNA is TGTGCCACCAGCGGGCCGGGGTCAACCTCTGGGGCCAACGTCCTGACTTTC.

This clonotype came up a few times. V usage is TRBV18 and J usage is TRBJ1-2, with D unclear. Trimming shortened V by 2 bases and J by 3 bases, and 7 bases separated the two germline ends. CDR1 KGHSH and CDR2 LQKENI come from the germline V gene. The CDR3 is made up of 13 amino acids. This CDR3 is CASSPSGDYGYTF. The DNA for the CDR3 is TGTGCCAGCTCACCATCAGGAGACTATGGCTACACCTTC.

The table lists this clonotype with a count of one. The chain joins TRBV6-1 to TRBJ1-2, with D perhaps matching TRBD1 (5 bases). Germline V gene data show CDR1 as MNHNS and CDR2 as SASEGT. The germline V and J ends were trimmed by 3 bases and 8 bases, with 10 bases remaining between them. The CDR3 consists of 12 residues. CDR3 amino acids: CASSEGRGGYTF. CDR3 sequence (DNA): TGTGCCAGCAGTGAGGGAAGGGGCGGCTACACCTTC.

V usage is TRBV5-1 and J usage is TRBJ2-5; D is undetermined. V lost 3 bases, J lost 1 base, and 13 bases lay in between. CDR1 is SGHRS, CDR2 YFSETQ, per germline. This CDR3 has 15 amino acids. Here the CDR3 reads CASSSNPLSQETQYF. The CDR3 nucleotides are TGCGCCAGCAGCTCGAACCCGCTGAGCCAAGAGACCCAGTACTTC.

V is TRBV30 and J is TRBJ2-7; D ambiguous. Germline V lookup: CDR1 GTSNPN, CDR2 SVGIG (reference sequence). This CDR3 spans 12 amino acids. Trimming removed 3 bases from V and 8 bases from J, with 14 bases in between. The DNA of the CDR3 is TGTGCCTGGAGACGAGACTCCCACAAGCAGTACTTC. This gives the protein CAWRRDSHKQYF. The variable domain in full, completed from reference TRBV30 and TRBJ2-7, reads SQTIHQWPATLVQPVGSPLSLECTVEGTSNPNLYWYRQAAGRGLQLLFYSVGIGQISSEVPQNLSASRPQDRQFILSSKKLLLSDSGFYLCAWRRDSHKQYFGPGTRLTVT.

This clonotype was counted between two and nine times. The CDR3 region is CASSGQFSNQPQHF. The CDR3 coding sequence is TGTGCCAGCAGTGGACAGTTTAGCAATCAGCCCCAGCATTTT. The V call is TRBV2, the J call TRBJ1-5; D may be TRBD1 (5 bases). This CDR3 contains 14 residues. The V end was cut by 4 bases, the J end by 0 bases, with 7 bases between. CDR1 is SNHLY and CDR2 is FYNNEI in the germline V gene.

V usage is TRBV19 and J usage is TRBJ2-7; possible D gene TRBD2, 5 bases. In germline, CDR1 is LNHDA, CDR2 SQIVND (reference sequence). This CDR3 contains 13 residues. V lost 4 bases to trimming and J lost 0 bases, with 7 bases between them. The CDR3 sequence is CASSSEGSYEQYF. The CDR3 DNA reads TGTGCCAGTAGTAGTGAGGGCTCCTACGAGCAGTACTTC.

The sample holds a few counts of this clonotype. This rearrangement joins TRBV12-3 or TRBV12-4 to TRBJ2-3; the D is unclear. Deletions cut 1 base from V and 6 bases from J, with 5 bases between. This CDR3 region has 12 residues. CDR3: CASSLGVDTQYF. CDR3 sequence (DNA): TGTGCCAGCAGTTTAGGAGTGGATACGCAGTATTTT.

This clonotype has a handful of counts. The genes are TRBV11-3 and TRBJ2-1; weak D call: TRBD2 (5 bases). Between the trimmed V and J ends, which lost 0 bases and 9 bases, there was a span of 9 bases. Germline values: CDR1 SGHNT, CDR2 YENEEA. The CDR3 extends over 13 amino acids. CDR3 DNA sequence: TGTGCCAGCAGCTTAGAGGCGGACTTTGAGCAGTTCTTC. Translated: CASSLEADFEQFF.

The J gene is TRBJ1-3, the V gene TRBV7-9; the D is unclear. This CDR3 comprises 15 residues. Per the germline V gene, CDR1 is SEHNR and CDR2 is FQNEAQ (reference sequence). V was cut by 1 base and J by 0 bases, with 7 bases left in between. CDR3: CASSLGGVSGNTIYF. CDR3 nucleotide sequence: TGTGCCAGCAGCTTAGGGGGTGTCTCTGGAAACACCATATATTTT.